The next 27 T cell receptor beta chains were all read from a single sample in a study of blood T cells in healthy people across ages. The second PCR ran roughly 6 to 11 cycles with a sample-barcoded 5' primer and J-beta primers. Via MiXCR, TCRdb re-called the 5' RACE reads, giving one row per CDR3 protein. The sample has 1 million to 1.2 million distinct CDR3 sequences; roughly two fifths are singletons. Sequences were obtained from blood. Every receptor here comes from a man aged 18-30 years in good health.

The genes are TRBV13 and TRBJ2-2; a weak D match, TRBD1 (6 bases). This CDR3 spans 19 amino acids. Germline-derived CDR1 and CDR2 are PRHDT and FYEKMQ (reference sequence). V gave up 2 bases and J gave up 2 bases, with 21 bases separating them. The CDR3 here is CASSLPNRDKHPNTGELFF. CDR3 bases: TGTGCCAGCAGCTTACCGAACCGGGACAAACATCCTAACACCGGGGAGCTGTTTTTT.

This clonotype was counted once. A much larger clone is a single base away; this may be a read error. The chain recombines TRBV4-3 with TRBJ2-3, with D unresolved. CDR1 LGHNA and CDR2 YSLEER come from the germline V gene. This CDR3 has 14 residues. The CDR3 nucleotides are TGCGCCAGCAGCCAAGATCGGGTCACAGATACGCGGTATTTT. Translating it yields CASSQDRVTDTRYF.

This sequence joins TRBV10-3 and TRBJ1-2; possibly TRBD1 for D (6 bases). Deletions cut 2 bases from V and 7 bases from J, with 17 bases between. Germline values: CDR1 ENHRY, CDR2 SYGVKD. The CDR3 is 15 amino acids. The CDR3 nucleotides read TGTGCCATCAGTGAGCCGGGAGGGGGAGCTTCTGGCTACACCTTC. Its translation: CAISEPGGGASGYTF.

The J gene is TRBJ1-3, the V gene TRBV6-5; no firm D call. The CDR3 is made up of 15 amino acids. Trimming took 2 bases from V and 0 from J, leaving 8 bases between them. Germline V gives CDR1 MNHEY, CDR2 SVGAGI. Here the CDR3 DNA reads TGTGCCAGCAGTTACACCCAAAGCTCTGGAAACACCATATATTTT. Protein product: CASSYTQSSGNTIYF.

The chain links TRBV12-3 or TRBV12-4 to TRBJ1-2, with D possibly matching TRBD1 (6 bases). Deletions cut 7 bases from V and 5 bases from J, with 14 bases between. This CDR3 contains 13 residues. CDR3 coding DNA: TGTGCCAGCAAGGACAGCAGCGTTTATGGCTACACCTTC. It specifies CASKDSSVYGYTF.

This clonotype occurred a few times. This chain connects TRBV20-1 to TRBJ2-7, with 11 bases fitting TRBD2. Trimming at V came to 5 bases and at J to 1 base, leaving 1 base not matched to a gene. Germline assignment: CDR1 DFQATT and CDR2 SNEGSKA (reference sequence). This CDR3 is built from 13 residues. The CDR3 sequence is CSARLAGSYEQYF. For the CDR3, the DNA is TGCAGTGCTCGACTAGCGGGGTCCTACGAGCAGTACTTC.

This rearrangement joins TRBV6-2 or TRBV6-3 to TRBJ2-4, with D hard to call. This CDR3 is 15 amino acids long. Looked up from germline, CDR1 is MNHEY and CDR2 is SVGEGT. Trimming pared 4 bases from V and 0 bases from J, leaving 10 bases between. The CDR3 spells CASSSIHLAKNIQYF. The CDR3 nucleotides are TGTGCCAGCAGTTCCATACACCTAGCCAAAAACATTCAGTACTTC.

The chain employs TRBV4-1 and TRBJ2-2; 8 bases map to TRBD2. This CDR3 is 17 amino acids long. Germline lookup yields CDR1 MGHRA and CDR2 YSYEKL. The V and J ends lost 1 base and 0 bases, in that order; junction bases with no gene match: 4. CDR3 region: CASSQATSATNTGELFF. The CDR3 bases are TGCGCCAGCAGCCAAGCGACTAGCGCCACGAACACCGGGGAGCTGTTTTTT.

This clonotype was counted a single time. The chain links TRBV27 to TRBJ1-1, with D perhaps TRBD1 (6 bases). The CDR3 sequence is 14 residues long. Trimming shortened V by 6 bases and J by 4 bases, and 15 bases separated the two germline ends. In germline, CDR1 is MNHEY, CDR2 SMNVEV (reference sequence). CDR3 DNA: TGTGCCAGCAGGGATACAGGGCTCGGCACTGAAGCTTTCTTT. It translates to CASRDTGLGTEAFF.

The V gene is TRBV2, the J gene TRBJ1-2, with 8 bases lining up with TRBD1. Germline V gene sequence: CDR1 SNHLY, CDR2 FYNNEI. This CDR3 contains 15 residues. V shed 6 bases and J 4 bases; nucleotides not matched to a gene: 10. The CDR3 nucleotides are TGTGCCAGCAGCCTGGACAGGGCAAACGTCTATGGCTACACCTTC. This codes for CASSLDRANVYGYTF. Drawing the rest from reference TRBV2 and TRBJ1-2, the complete variable domain is EPEVTQTPSHQVTQMGQEVILRCVPISNHLYFYWYRQILGQKVEFLVSFYNNEISEKSEIFDDQFSVERPDGSNFTLKIRSTKLEDSAMYFCASSLDRANVYGYTFGSGTRLTVV.

This clonotype was found many times. The chain links TRBV5-1 to TRBJ2-1; D gene ambiguous. Trimming cost V 4 bases and J 7 bases, with 6 bases left between them. Germline-derived CDR1 and CDR2 are SGHRS and YFSETQ. CDR3 length: 11 residues. The CDR3 DNA follows: TGCGCCAGCAGCGAGGTAAATGAGCAGTTCTTC. This gives the protein CASSEVNEQFF.

In the case of this clonotype: At one end, the junction sequence differs from germline, possibly due to a read error. This sequence joins TRBV11-3 and TRBJ2-6, with unresolved D. CDR1 SGHNT and CDR2 YENEEA come from the germline V gene. CDR3 length equals 12 residues. DNA for the CDR3: TGTACCAGCAGCTTAGATCCCACGGTCCTGACTTTC. Translated: CTSSLDPTVLTF.

Worth noting for this clonotype: A junction boundary mismatches the germline segment, possibly from a read error. The chain recombines TRBV6-6 with TRBJ1-2, with 7 bases matching TRBD1. Germline CDR1 and CDR2: MNHNY and SVGAGI (reference sequence). The CDR3 has 14 amino acids. The CDR3 nucleotides read TGTGCCAACAGTCCAACAGGGGATAACTATGGCTACACCTTC. Translating it yields CANSPTGDNYGYTF.

The genes are TRBV11-2 and TRBJ2-3; D is unresolved. Looked up from germline, CDR1 is SGHAT and CDR2 is FQNNGV. CDR3 size: 16 residues. V gave up 3 bases and J gave up 1 base, with 14 bases separating them. The chain's CDR3 is CASSFREASRTDTQYF. Here the CDR3 DNA reads TGTGCCAGCAGCTTCCGTGAGGCCTCTCGCACAGATACGCAGTATTTT.

This clonotype has more than one count but fewer than ten. The rearrangement links TRBV7-2 to TRBJ2-1; perhaps TRBD1 as D (5 bases). Germline V gives CDR1 SGHTA, CDR2 FQGNSA. Trimming cost V 4 bases and J 5 bases, with 9 bases left between them. CDR3 length: 13 residues. Here the CDR3 reads CASSSTDHNEQFF. The CDR3 DNA sequence: TGTGCCAGCAGCTCGACAGATCACAATGAGCAGTTCTTC.

A few counts support this clonotype. The rearrangement links TRBV7-2 to TRBJ2-1; maybe TRBD1 (5 bases). Trimming cost V 1 base and J 2 bases, with 9 bases left between them. This CDR3 is built from 15 residues. Per germline, CDR1 SGHTA and CDR2 FQGNSA. The chain's CDR3 is CASSLDRQPYNEQFF. The DNA for the CDR3 is TGTGCCAGCAGCTTAGATCGACAGCCCTACAATGAGCAGTTCTTC.

This rearrangement joins TRBV7-2 to TRBJ2-7, with unresolved D. Trimming left V 7 bases short and J 3 bases short, with 7 bases between. The CDR3 is made up of 11 amino acids. Germline V gene lookup returns CDR1 SGHTA and CDR2 FQGNSA. The CDR3 DNA is TGTGCCAGCAACTCGCTCTACGAGCAGTACTTC. It encodes CASNSLYEQYF.

This clonotype was counted only a few times. V gene TRBV5-1 combines with J gene TRBJ1-4; TRBD1 might be the D (6 bases). Trimming took 4 bases from V and 5 from J, leaving 15 bases between them. CDR1 and CDR2 (germline): SGHRS, YFSETQ. The CDR3 loop spans 15 amino acids. The CDR3 here is CASSATRGVNEKLFF. DNA for the CDR3: TGCGCCAGCAGCGCGACGAGGGGGGTAAATGAAAAACTGTTTTTT.

The chain joins TRBV7-3 to TRBJ2-1; 10 positions match TRBD2. Trimming removed 2 bases from V and 6 bases from J; junction bases left unmatched: 4. The germline CDR1 and CDR2 sequences are SGHTA and FQGTGA. The CDR3 length is 15 residues. The CDR3 sequence is CASSLYPSGGNEQFF. DNA for the CDR3: TGTGCCAGCAGCTTATATCCTAGCGGGGGCAATGAGCAGTTCTTC.

Points on this clonotype: Mismatch with germline at one junction end may stem from a read error. The V and J genes are TRBV12-3 or TRBV12-4 and TRBJ2-1; 15 positions agree with TRBD2. This CDR3 comprises 16 residues. This CDR3 reads CASSLGTSGGYNERFF. The CDR3 region has the DNA TGTGCCAGCAGTCTCGGGACTAGCGGGGGGTACAATGAGCGGTTCTTC.

This sequence joins TRBV4-3 and TRBJ1-1; TRBD1 matches at 9 bases. CDR1 is LGHNA and CDR2 is YSLEER in the germline V gene. J lost 6 bases, V lost 1 base, and 9 bases had no gene match. The CDR3 spans 16 residues. This chain's CDR3 is CASSQGFTGTGSEAFF. DNA of the CDR3: TGCGCCAGCAGCCAAGGATTCACCGGGACAGGGTCTGAAGCTTTCTTT.

This chain uses TRBV6-1 with TRBJ1-4, with D hard to call. V was cut by 3 bases and J by 0 bases, with 8 bases left in between. The germline gives CDR1 MNHNS, CDR2 SASEGT. This CDR3 is 15 amino acids long. CDR3 amino acids: CASSDYGSTNEKLFF. The CDR3 coding sequence is TGTGCCAGCAGTGACTACGGGTCAACTAATGAAAAACTGTTTTTT.

The chain carries TRBV14 and TRBJ2-6; D possibly corresponds to TRBD2 (5 bases). V was cut by 2 bases and J by 9 bases, with 20 bases left in between. The CDR3 spans 17 residues. CDR1 and CDR2 from the germline V gene are SGHDN and FVKESK. The CDR3 sequence is CASSQTPRLVAGNVLTF. CDR3 nucleotide sequence: TGTGCCAGCAGCCAAACACCTCGACTCGTTGCGGGCAACGTCCTGACTTTC.

The rearrangement joins TRBV2 to TRBJ1-5; D may be TRBD1 (6 bases). Trimming shortened V by 8 bases and J by 12 bases, and 23 bases separated the two germline ends. Germline V gives CDR1 SNHLY, CDR2 FYNNEI. CDR3 length: 14 residues. The DNA of the CDR3 is TGTGCCAGCGTAGAAGGGGCAGGGGATGAGCTCCAGCATTTT. This encodes CASVEGAGDELQHF.

The rearrangement uses TRBV5-1 and TRBJ2-7; perhaps D is TRBD1 or TRBD2 (6 bases each). The V and J ends lost 9 bases and 0 bases respectively, with 19 bases between them. The CDR3 is made up of 15 amino acids. The germline gives CDR1 SGHRS, CDR2 YFSETQ. As DNA, the CDR3 is TGCGCCAACAGTCCCCGTGGGGGGCCCTCCTACGAGCAGTACTTC. It yields the protein CANSPRGGPSYEQYF.

V gene TRBV12-3 or TRBV12-4 combines with J gene TRBJ1-2, with D maybe TRBD1 (6 bases). Trimming removed 10 bases at V and 5 bases at J, with 17 bases between. The CDR3 extends over 13 amino acids. This chain's CDR3 is CATEADREYGYTF. The CDR3 bases are TGTGCCACCGAGGCGGACAGAGAGTATGGCTACACCTTC.

This clonotype was seen more than once but under ten times. The chain has TRBV5-1 and TRBJ2-2; D not resolved. Germline CDR1 is SGHRS and CDR2 is YFSETQ. V gave up 4 bases and J gave up 3 bases, with 13 bases separating them. There are 15 residues in the CDR3. The CDR3 region has the DNA TGCGCCAGCAGCCAAGATGGGTTGCACACCGGGGAGCTGTTTTTT. Protein product: CASSQDGLHTGELFF.